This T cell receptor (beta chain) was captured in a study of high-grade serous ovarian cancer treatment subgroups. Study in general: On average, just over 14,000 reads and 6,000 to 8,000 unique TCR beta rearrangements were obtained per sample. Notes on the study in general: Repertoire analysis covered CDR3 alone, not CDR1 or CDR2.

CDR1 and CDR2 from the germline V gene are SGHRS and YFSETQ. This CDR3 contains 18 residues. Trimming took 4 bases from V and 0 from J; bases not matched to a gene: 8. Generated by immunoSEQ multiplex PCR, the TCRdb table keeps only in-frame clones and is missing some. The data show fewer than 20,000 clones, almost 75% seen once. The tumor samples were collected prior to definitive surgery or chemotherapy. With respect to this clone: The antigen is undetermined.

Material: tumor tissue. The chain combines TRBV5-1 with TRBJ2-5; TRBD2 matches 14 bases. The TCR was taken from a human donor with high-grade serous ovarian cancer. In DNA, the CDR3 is TGCGCCAGCAGCAGGAGACTAGCGGGGGGGCAGTACCAAGAGACCCAGTACTTC. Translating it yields CASSRRLAGGQYQETQYF.